The rows below give T cell receptor beta chains drawn from one sample of a study of blood T cell repertoires in COVID-19. Assay used: immunoSEQ multiplex PCR; TCRdb lists only in-frame clones, some missing. There are around 500,000 clones in the sample; around 85% occur only once, and 3.2% lies in the top ten. Sequencing used peripheral blood. The origin of the receptors is a human donor in a cohort sampled during active COVID-19. Both conserved end residues are part of each CDR3. A D gene is named only where the DNA matches it firmly. Size is omitted from some rows. Given values are once, few, many or a class for expanded clones.

cdr3_length j_call clone_size d_call v_call cdr3_aa cdr3_nt
14 TRBJ1-5 few . TRBV5-6 CASSSAAGSLSQHF TGTGCCAGCAGCTCGGCGGCAGGGTCGTTGAGCCAGCATTTT
14 TRBJ2-7 . . TRBV10-3 CAISASQVPFEQYF TGTGCCATCAGTGCTAGCCAGGTGCCGTTCGAGCAGTACTTC
12 TRBJ1-2 . . TRBV10-2 CATLGGALGYTF TGCGCCACCCTGGGAGGCGCTCTGGGCTACACCTTC
15 TRBJ2-7 . . TRBV7-2 CASSLASGVAYEQYF TGTGCCAGCAGCTTAGCGTCAGGGGTAGCCTACGAGCAGTACTTC
15 TRBJ1-5 . . TRBV19 CASELGQRGNQPQHF TGTGCCAGCGAATTGGGCCAGAGAGGCAATCAGCCCCAGCATTTT
15 TRBJ1-5 . . TRBV7-2 CASSPGSGGNQPQHF TGTGCCAGCAGCCCAGGGTCGGGGGGCAATCAGCCCCAGCATTTT
16 TRBJ2-1 . TRBD2 TRBV6-5 CASSLLAGAHTNEQFF TGTGCCAGCAGTTTACTAGCGGGAGCACATACCAATGAGCAGTTCTTC
16 TRBJ2-7 few TRBD2 TRBV5-4 CASSWGTSGRAYEQYF TGTGCCAGCAGCTGGGGGACTAGCGGGAGGGCCTACGAGCAGTACTTC
12 TRBJ1-5 . . TRBV5-4 CASSLRGSPQHF TGTGCCAGCAGCTTGAGGGGTTCACCCCAGCATTTT
15 TRBJ2-7 . TRBD1 TRBV11-3 CASSAGQGGAYEQYF TGTGCCAGCAGCGCCGGACAGGGGGGAGCATACGAGCAGTACTTC
12 TRBJ2-5 . TRBD2 TRBV20-1 CSASLAGGTQYF TGCAGTGCTAGTCTAGCGGGAGGGACCCAGTACTTC
12 TRBJ2-7 . TRBD2 TRBV25-1 CASSAGGNEQYF TGTGCCAGCAGTGCGGGAGGGAACGAGCAGTACTTC
16 TRBJ2-1 . TRBD2 TRBV27 CASSIRRLARYNEQFF TGTGCCAGCAGTATCCGGAGACTAGCTCGCTACAATGAGCAGTTCTTC
15 TRBJ1-5 . TRBD1 TRBV5-4 CASSLQGVSNQPQHF TGTGCCAGCAGCCTTCAGGGGGTTAGCAATCAGCCCCAGCATTTT
16 TRBJ2-1 once TRBD2 TRBV9 CASSVVASGRADEQFF TGTGCCAGCAGCGTAGTGGCTAGCGGGAGGGCTGATGAGCAGTTCTTC
13 TRBJ2-3 . TRBD1 TRBV25-1 CASDSGGPDTQYF TGTGCCAGCGATTCAGGGGGCCCAGATACGCAGTATTTT
13 TRBJ2-3 . . TRBV15 CATRRTGTDTQYF TGTGCCACCAGACGGACAGGCACAGATACGCAGTATTTT
19 TRBJ2-1 . TRBD2 TRBV4-1 CASSQESAGGPTSYNEQFF TGCGCCAGCAGCCAAGAGTCAGCGGGAGGGCCGACCTCCTACAATGAGCAGTTCTTC
15 TRBJ2-7 . . TRBV28 CASSFGGTGTYEQYF TGTGCCAGCAGTTTTGGGGGGACGGGAACCTACGAGCAGTACTTC
17 TRBJ2-7 . TRBD2 TRBV7-2 CASSLDGLAGGTYEQYF TGTGCCAGCAGCTTAGATGGACTAGCGGGAGGGACCTACGAGCAGTACTTC
14 TRBJ1-6 once TRBD1 TRBV27 CASSWDRRNSPLHF TGTGCCAGCAGTTGGGACAGGAGGAATTCACCCCTCCACTTT
19 TRBJ1-3 . TRBD1 TRBV19 CASSVLPGQGILSGNTIYF TGTGCCAGTAGTGTACTTCCGGGACAGGGGATACTCTCTGGAAACACCATATATTTT
15 TRBJ1-4 . . TRBV28 CASSRGLKTNEKLFF TGTGCCAGCAGTAGGGGACTCAAGACTAATGAAAAACTGTTTTTT
15 TRBJ2-4 . TRBD1 TRBV7-2 CASSLERQGANIQYF TGTGCCAGCAGCTTAGAACGGCAGGGGGCAAACATTCAGTACTTC
14 TRBJ1-1 few TRBD1 TRBV15 CATSRRAGGTEAFF TGTGCCACCAGCCGGCGAGCAGGGGGCACTGAAGCTTTCTTT
16 TRBJ2-1 . TRBD2 TRBV3-1/TRBV3-2 CASSQLLAGSYNEQFF TGTGCCAGCAGCCAACTACTAGCGGGATCCTACAATGAGCAGTTCTTC
16 TRBJ2-3 . TRBD2 TRBV6-2/TRBV6-3 CASSLPPAGGGDTQYF TGTGCCAGCAGTTTGCCCCCGGCGGGAGGTGGGGATACGCAGTATTTT
15 TRBJ1-1 . TRBD1 TRBV27 CASSPNPGQGGEAFF TGTGCCAGCAGTCCCAACCCCGGACAGGGGGGTGAAGCTTTCTTT
11 TRBJ2-7 . . TRBV29-1 CSVGGAYEQYF TGCAGCGTTGGGGGGGCCTACGAGCAGTACTTC
16 TRBJ2-5 . TRBD2 TRBV18 CASSPTGLAGVETQYF TGTGCCAGCTCACCAACCGGGCTAGCGGGAGTAGAGACCCAGTACTTC
15 TRBJ1-4 . TRBD1 TRBV7-2 CASSSPTGSYKKLFF TGTGCCAGCAGCTCCCCGACAGGGTCTTACAAAAAACTGTTTTTT
13 TRBJ1-2 . . TRBV10-2 CASSESRVGGYTF TGCGCCAGCAGTGAAAGCAGGGTGGGTGGCTACACCTTC
15 TRBJ2-3 . TRBD2 TRBV4-3 CASSQRSGAGDTQYF TGCGCCAGCAGCCAACGGTCGGGAGCGGGGGATACGCAGTATTTT
11 TRBJ2-7 . . TRBV5-1 CASRSHYEQYF TGCGCCAGCAGGAGCCACTACGAGCAGTACTTC
18 TRBJ2-3 . TRBD2 TRBV29-1 CSVEFSREVKVSTDTQYF TGCAGCGTTGAATTCTCTCGGGAGGTTAAGGTATCCACAGATACGCAGTATTTT
15 TRBJ2-1 . . TRBV7-9 CASSLDSTRYNEQFF TGTGCCAGCAGCTTAGATTCGACACGCTACAATGAGCAGTTCTTC
17 TRBJ2-4 once TRBD1 TRBV27 CASSPGQGALAKNIQYF TGTGCCAGCAGTCCGGGACAGGGGGCCCTAGCCAAAAACATTCAGTACTTC
16 TRBJ1-2 once TRBD1 TRBV7-8 CASSLTTRDRGGGYTF TGTGCCAGCAGCTTAACAACCCGGGACAGGGGTGGCGGCTACACCTTC
12 TRBJ1-2 . . TRBV12-3/TRBV12-4 CASSPGGYGYTF TGTGCCAGCAGCCCCGGGGGGTATGGCTACACCTTC
15 TRBJ1-1 . TRBD1 TRBV5-1 CASSLTGEARTEAFF TGCGCCAGCAGCTTGACAGGGGAGGCGCGGACTGAAGCTTTCTTT
15 TRBJ2-7 . TRBD1 TRBV4-2 CASSQGTGGTYEQYF TGTGCCAGCAGCCAAGGGACAGGAGGTACCTACGAGCAGTACTTC
15 TRBJ1-4 . . TRBV4-1 CASSQVTGDGEKLFF TGCGCCAGCAGCCAGGTGACAGGAGATGGAGAAAAACTGTTTTTT
14 TRBJ2-1 . TRBD2 TRBV19 CASSMGTRSNEQFF TGTGCCAGTAGTATGGGGACTAGATCCAATGAGCAGTTCTTC
14 TRBJ2-1 . TRBD2 TRBV2 CATVAGASYNEQFF TGTGCCACCGTAGCGGGAGCGTCCTACAATGAGCAGTTCTTC
15 TRBJ2-3 . . TRBV5-1 CASSIFGSGGDTQYF TGCGCCAGCAGCATCTTCGGGAGTGGGGGGGATACGCAGTATTTT